This T cell receptor beta chain derives from a study of HIV-infected patients and healthy controls. Germline lookup yields CDR1 SEHNR and CDR2 FQNEAQ (reference sequence). The V and J ends lost 1 base and 4 bases respectively, with 10 bases between them. The CDR3 spans 14 residues. TCRdb reanalysed the 5' RACE reads using MiXCR and keeps one entry per CDR3 protein. The sample comprises about 67,000 distinct CDR3 sequences, about a sixth of which are singletons, and approximately 5% rests with the top ten. The origin of this receptor is a human donor in good health. This chain connects TRBV7-9 to TRBJ2-5; D unresolved. Sequencing was performed on CD4+ T cells from blood. The CDR3 spells CASSLVSVGETQYF. CDR3 sequence (DNA): TGTGCCAGCAGCTTAGTGTCGGTCGGAGAGACCCAGTACTTC.